This TCR beta chain was sequenced during a study of T cell repertoires in cytomegalovirus infection (dated by TCRdb to the late 2010s). A note on the overall study: The peptide stimulations were aimed at well-studied HLA-B-restricted epitopes as well as recently identified HLA-C-restricted CMV epitopes, whose presentation resists viral immunomodulation. Donor HLA type was relevant to the analysis, because carriage of CMV infection together with the matching HLA type was indicated by public TCR beta signatures.

Overall results and qualifications from the work: The ex vivo response was dominated by HLA-C-restricted CMV-specific TCR beta clonotypes, which also provided the single most frequent clonotype in two of eight donors. In both this cohort and an independent cohort of 300 to 450 donors, the cumulative frequency of public TCR beta family members distinguished carriers of CMV infection plus the relevant HLA type.

Notes on this clonotype: Its recognized antigen is unknown. No base quality values were provided; no much bigger clone lies one nucleotide off.

Reading the label with the study, this specimen's treatment or condition is: in vitro stimulation with specific CMV peptide epitopes to enrich CMV-specific T cells. V is reduced by 5 bases and J by 4 bases, leaving a spacing of 8 bases between them. From a lookup of the germline V gene (reference sequence), CDR1 and CDR2 are LNHDA and SQIVND. Spanning cysteine to phenylalanine, the CDR3 consists of 12 amino acids. Only CDR3 DNA is held: 36 bases, read in frame from base 1. Sequenced using an Illumina HiSeq 1500. Through fastp at Q25 and MiXCR, TCRdb rebuilt clones from the public reads, retaining in-frame beta chains. Entries are consolidated by CDR3 protein sequence, retaining the most common genes and DNA. The sample table contains a few hundred thousand distinct CDR3 sequences; only one count was recorded for about 32% of them. The ten most abundant clones make up approximately 12% of the sample.

The receptor was derived from a human donor in good health (CMV status not recorded). Some clones in this sample may be carry-over from other donors' samples. The V and J genes are TRBV19 and TRBJ2-5; the D gene cannot be named for sure. The sequences come from cultured PBMCs, collected from culture after CMV antigen stimulation. The CDR3 region has the sequence CASSGPLETQYF. The nucleotide sequence is given as TGTGCCAGTAGTGGCCCGTTAGAGACCCAGTACTTC.